A single TCR beta chain is shown here with its context. The data stem from a study of shared clonotypes between healthy human individuals. V gave up 0 bases and J gave up 13 bases; unmatched junction bases: 8. The CDR3 sequence is 13 residues long. Looked up from germline, CDR1 is KGHSH and CDR2 is LQKENI. Measured with immunoSEQ multiplex PCR; TCRdb has only the in-frame clones, and not every one. Of roughly 2 million clones in the sample, nearly 97% are singletons; the top ten hold less than 0.15%. The chain joins TRBV18 to TRBJ2-5; 7 bases match TRBD2. Sequencing was carried out using naive CD4+ T cells sorted from blood. Stated subset: CD45RA+ positively selected. The receptor's source is a young man in good health. The CDR3 is CASSPPGREVLYF. In nucleotides, the CDR3 is TGTGCCAGCTCACCACCGGGTCGGGAGGTCCTGTACTTC.